This T cell receptor beta chain was obtained from a study of beta chain features in type 1 diabetes. General observations from the study: Overrepresentation of cells with high TCR expression could result from cDNA sequencing. Shorter TCRB CDR3s, moderately but significantly so, marked every one of the four CD4+ subsets in Type 1 diabetes patients.

The isolated RNA, all of it, was reverse transcribed, so expressed TCRB transcripts were what got sequenced. The table came from immunoSEQ multiplex PCR; TCRdb's copy has only in-frame clones and leaves some out. The table lists approximately 170,000 clones, approximately 8% of them singletons. V shed 1 base and J shed 2 bases, with 16 bases lying between them. The CDR3 sequence is 17 residues long. Germline CDR1 reads LGHNA; CDR2 reads YSLEER. Blood was drawn once from each donor into heparinised tubes. The draws averaged approximately 120 mL. CD45RO/CCR7/CD25/CD127/CD95/CD27 separated CD4+ naive, central memory, regulatory and stem cell-like memory cells by sorting. This clone has just a few counts. The antigen is undetermined.

The clonotype was recovered from a man between 18 and 29 years old with type 1 diabetes. This chain joins TRBV4-3 and TRBJ2-3, with D perhaps TRBD2 (7 bases). Sequencing was performed on central memory CD4+ T cells from blood. In DNA, the CDR3 is TGCGCCAGCAGCCAAGGTATTGGGGGGGCCATCACAGATACGCAGTATTTT. It translates to CASSQGIGGAITDTQYF.